This TCR beta chain was sequenced during a study of patients and donors after allogeneic stem cell transplantation. TCRdb called the RT-PCR reads again in MiXCR, with one record for every CDR3 protein. The sample carries roughly 190,000 distinct CDR3 sequences, roughly 40% recorded once. This clonotype came up once. The CDR3 loop spans 16 amino acids. Trimming took off 0 bases at V and 2 bases at J, with 11 bases between the two ends. Germline-derived CDR1 and CDR2 are MNHEY and SVGAGI. The TCR was taken from a human donor who was either an allogeneic HSCT recipient or a stem cell or donor lymphocyte infusion donor (not recorded which). It is not recorded whose cells these are; they may come from a transplant donor. The gene calls are TRBV6-5 and TRBJ2-4; D might be TRBD1 (5 bases). The sample consisted of blood, either unsorted or a sorted T cell fraction (not recorded which). Here the CDR3 reads CASSYSGLGPKNIQYF. The CDR3 DNA is TGTGCCAGCAGTTACTCGGGCCTGGGGCCCAAAAACATTCAGTACTTC.